This TCR beta chain was identified in a study of OX40 agonist ivuxolimab in advanced cancers. On the study more broadly: Clinicians treated patients with ivuxolimab, an agonistic anti-OX40 (CD134) antibody. Those treated in dose escalation had hepatocellular carcinoma, melanoma, renal cell cancer or head and neck cancer.

TCRdb keeps only in-frame clones here, not all; method: immunoSEQ multiplex PCR. The sample includes approximately 31,000 clones, 88% of them seen just once. Germline V gene sequence: CDR1 SGHVS, CDR2 FQNEAQ. The V and J ends lost 5 bases and 3 bases, in that order; junction bases with no gene match: 1. CDR3 length: 14 amino acids. The sample in question was CD4+ or CD8+ T cells sorted from blood, obtained in a trial of the OX40 agonist ivuxolimab. The clonotype was recovered from an adult with an advanced solid tumor such as melanoma, head and neck, liver or kidney cancer. The chain has TRBV7-8 and TRBJ2-1, with 10 bases lining up with TRBD1. Here the CDR3 reads CASSRDRGYNEQFF. CDR3 nucleotides: TGTGCCAGCAGCCGGGACAGGGGCTACAATGAGCAGTTCTTC. Supplemented by reference TRBV7-8 and TRBJ2-1, the full variable domain reads GAGVSQSPRYKVAKRGQDVALRCDPISGHVSLFWYQQALGQGPEFLTYFQNEAQLDKSGLPSDRFFAERPEGSVSTLKIQRTQQEDSAVYLCASSRDRGYNEQFFGPGTRLTVL.